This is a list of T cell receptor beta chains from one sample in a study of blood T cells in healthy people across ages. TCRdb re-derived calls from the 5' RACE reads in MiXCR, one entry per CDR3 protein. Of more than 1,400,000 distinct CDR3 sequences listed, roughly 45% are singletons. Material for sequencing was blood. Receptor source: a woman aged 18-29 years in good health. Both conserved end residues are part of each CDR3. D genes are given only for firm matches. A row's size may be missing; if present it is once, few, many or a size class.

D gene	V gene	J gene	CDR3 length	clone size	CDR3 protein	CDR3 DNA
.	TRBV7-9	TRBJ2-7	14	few	CASSPRTKGYEQYF	TGTGCCAGCAGCCCTCGGACTAAGGGCTACGAGCAGTACTTC
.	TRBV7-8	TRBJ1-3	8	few	CASGRTYF	TGTGCCAGCGGCCGGACATATTTT
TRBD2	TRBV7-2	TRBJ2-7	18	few	CASSLRAGGFDSSYEQYF	TGTGCCAGCAGCTTACGGGCGGGAGGGTTTGATAGCTCCTACGAGCAGTACTTC
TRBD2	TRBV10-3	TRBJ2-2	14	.	CAIATSGAGGELFF	TGTGCCATAGCGACTAGCGGGGCAGGCGGGGAGCTGTTTTTT
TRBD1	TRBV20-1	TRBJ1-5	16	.	CSARAISGGAGQPQHF	TGCAGTGCTAGAGCTATTTCAGGGGGCGCGGGTCAGCCCCAGCATTTT
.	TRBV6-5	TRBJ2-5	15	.	CASSLRPLRQETQYF	TGTGCCAGCAGTCTCCGCCCCCTGCGGCAAGAGACCCAGTACTTC
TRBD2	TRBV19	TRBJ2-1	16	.	CASSIAGGNSYNEQFF	TGTGCCAGTAGTATAGCGGGGGGTAACTCCTACAATGAGCAGTTCTTC
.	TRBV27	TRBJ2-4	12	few	CASSPTPKIQYF	TGTGCCAGCAGCCCCACCCCCAAAATTCAGTACTTC
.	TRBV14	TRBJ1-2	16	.	CASSQDSRGGSYGYTF	TGTGCCAGCAGCCAAGATAGCAGAGGGGGGAGCTATGGCTACACCTTC
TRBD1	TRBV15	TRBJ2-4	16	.	CATSRAGQGDKNIQYF	TGTGCCACCAGCAGAGCGGGACAGGGGGACAAAAACATTCAGTACTTC
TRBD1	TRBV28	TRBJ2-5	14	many	CASSGTRGLGEQYF	TGTGCCAGCAGTGGGACCAGGGGGCTGGGGGAGCAGTACTTC
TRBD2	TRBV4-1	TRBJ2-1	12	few	CASEAGGAEQFF	TGCGCCAGCGAGGCGGGAGGGGCTGAGCAGTTCTTC
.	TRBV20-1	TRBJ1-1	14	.	CSARVAGSHTEAFF	TGCAGTGCTAGAGTTGCAGGGAGCCACACTGAAGCTTTCTTT
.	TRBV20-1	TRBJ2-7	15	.	CSAPFTWSKYYEQYF	TGCAGTGCCCCTTTTACCTGGAGCAAATACTACGAGCAGTACTTC
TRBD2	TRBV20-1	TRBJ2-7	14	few	CSAPPGTTATEQYF	TGCAGTGCTCCTCCCGGGACTACCGCCACCGAGCAGTACTTC
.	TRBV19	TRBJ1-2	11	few	CASMTNYGYTF	TGTGCCAGTATGACTAACTATGGCTACACCTTC
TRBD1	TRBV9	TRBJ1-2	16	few	CASSPWTGREDYGYTF	TGTGCCAGCAGCCCGTGGACAGGGAGGGAAGACTATGGCTACACCTTC
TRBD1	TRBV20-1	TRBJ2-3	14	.	CSAGRTGGIDTQYF	TGCAGTGCTGGCAGGACAGGGGGCATAGATACGCAGTATTTT
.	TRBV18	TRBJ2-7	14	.	CASSTDSYSTEQYF	TGTGCCAGCTCAACCGACAGCTACTCTACCGAGCAGTACTTC
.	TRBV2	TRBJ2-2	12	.	CASRGTHGELFF	TGTGCCAGCAGAGGGACTCACGGGGAGCTGTTTTTT
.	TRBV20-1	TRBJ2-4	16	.	CSAPSAAPGGKNIQYF	TGCAGTGCCCCCTCCGCAGCCCCGGGTGGGAAAAACATTCAGTACTTC
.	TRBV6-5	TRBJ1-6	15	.	CASSYSTGISSPLHF	TGTGCCAGCAGTTACTCAACAGGGATTAGTTCACCCCTCCACTTT
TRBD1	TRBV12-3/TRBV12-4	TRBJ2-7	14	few	CASRWTGGSNEQYF	TGTGCCAGCAGGTGGACAGGGGGCTCGAACGAGCAGTACTTC
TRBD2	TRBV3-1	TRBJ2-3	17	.	CASSQGVVSGLTDTQYF	TGTGCCAGCAGCCAAGGGGTGGTTAGCGGGCTTACAGATACGCAGTATTTT
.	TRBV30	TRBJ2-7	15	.	CAWSGFAGKGAEQYF	TGTGCCTGGAGTGGATTCGCAGGAAAAGGCGCCGAGCAGTACTTC
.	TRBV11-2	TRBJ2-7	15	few	CASSLGRQALYEQYF	TGTGCCAGCAGCTTGGGTCGACAGGCCCTCTACGAGCAGTACTTC
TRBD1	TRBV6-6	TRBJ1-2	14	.	CASTPGTVNYGYTF	TGTGCCAGCACTCCCGGGACAGTCAACTATGGCTACACCTTC
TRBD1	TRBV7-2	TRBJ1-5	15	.	CASRTSGGSWQPQHF	TGTGCCAGCAGAACATCAGGGGGCTCATGGCAGCCCCAGCATTTT
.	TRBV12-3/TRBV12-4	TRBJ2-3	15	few	CASSANIGSTDTQYF	TGTGCCAGCAGTGCGAATATCGGGAGCACAGATACGCAGTATTTT
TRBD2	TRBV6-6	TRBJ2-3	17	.	CASVSGRGVSFADTQYF	TGTGCCAGCGTTAGCGGGAGGGGGGTTAGTTTCGCAGATACGCAGTATTTT
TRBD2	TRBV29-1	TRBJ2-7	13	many	CSVVARESYEQYF	TGCAGCGTTGTGGCGCGGGAGTCCTACGAGCAGTACTTC
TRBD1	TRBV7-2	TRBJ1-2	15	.	CASSLHQGAGYGYTF	TGTGCCAGCAGCCTGCACCAGGGGGCTGGATATGGCTACACCTTC
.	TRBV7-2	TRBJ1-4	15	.	CASNLVSSTNEKLFF	TGTGCCAGCAACTTAGTAAGCTCAACTAATGAAAAACTGTTTTTT
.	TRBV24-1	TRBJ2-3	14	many	CATSVNIRSDTQYF	TGTGCCACCAGTGTCAACATCCGATCAGATACGCAGTATTTT
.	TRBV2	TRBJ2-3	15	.	CASIPGWGSADTQYF	TGTGCCAGCATCCCCGGTTGGGGCTCGGCAGATACGCAGTATTTT
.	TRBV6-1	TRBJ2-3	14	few	CASSVEVATDTQYF	TGTGCCAGCAGTGTCGAGGTAGCAACAGATACGCAGTATTTT
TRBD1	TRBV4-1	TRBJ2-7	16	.	CASSQVGTAISYEQYF	TGCGCCAGCAGCCAAGTGGGGACAGCGATCTCCTACGAGCAGTACTTC
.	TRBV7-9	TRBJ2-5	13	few	CASSLDVQETQYF	TGTGCCAGCAGTCTGGACGTGCAGGAGACCCAGTACTTC
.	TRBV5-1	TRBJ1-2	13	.	CASSVAVNYGYTF	TGCGCCAGCAGCGTGGCGGTTAACTATGGCTACACCTTC